The T cell receptor (beta chain) under discussion was sequenced for a study of blood T cells in healthy people across ages. The study, taken as a whole, reports: Whereas aged donors had fewer naive CD4+ cells, long-lived donors had more of them and higher diversity.

This clonotype was picked up many times. Its specificity is unknown. Primed by a sample-barcoded 5' primer and a J-beta primer mix, a second PCR proceeded for about 6 to 11 cycles. TCRdb re-called the 5' RACE reads through MiXCR, storing one row per CDR3 protein. Of 1.5 million to 2 million distinct CDR3 sequences listed, approximately 30% are singletons. Individuals who donated were healthy Caucasians from Russia aged roughly 6 to 95. The V and J ends lost 1 base and 3 bases, in that order; junction bases with no gene match: 8. The CDR3 is made up of 16 amino acids. In germline, CDR1 is SGHTA, CDR2 FQGNSA.

The chain links TRBV7-2 to TRBJ2-7; the match to TRBD1 covers 8 bases. Input material: blood. The TCR originated in a woman aged 25 to 45 in good health. DNA of the CDR3: TGTGCCAGCAGCTTAGGAGCAGGGGGCGTCAGCTACGAGCAGTACTTC. Its translation is CASSLGAGGVSYEQYF.